Reported below is one T cell receptor beta chain. This clonotype was seen once. Its antigen is still unknown. Nothing much larger sits one base from this clone, and base qualities are not available. One read alone lends weak support. This specimen belongs to a study of molecular identifiers for immune sequencing clone quantification (dated by TCRdb to the late 2010s). Background on the whole study: In a replicate experiment, RNA from around 20,000 or 100,000 naive CD8 T cells was split into five aliquots, four of which were sequenced. This methods study benchmarked molecular-identifier clustering-based TCR repertoire sequencing (MIDCIRS) and TCR RNA copy counting, using CD8 T cells to do so. The study at large found these results: Spiked-in Jurkat TCR RNA equal to a single cell's worth was reported to be detectable even within 1,100,000 naive CD8 T cells. In CMV-specific effector cells, clones with more than 20 RNA copies contained over 97% of molecules, whereas in naive cells such clones contained under 1% of molecules. Highly expanded clone sizes could be underestimated if identical TCR molecules share a barcode. Roughly 3 recovered TCR RNA copies per cell were obtained by modeling, versus roughly 9.1 by digital PCR, implying a capture efficiency of approximately 30%. When barcode sub-clustering was left out, chimeric consensus sequences inflated TCR diversity, with chimeras reaching as high as 47%. Naive libraries contained spiked-in Jurkat TCR RNA (more than 9 copies' worth), which is not part of the donor repertoire.

The CDR3 runs 15 residues from the cysteine to the phenylalanine. Solely the CDR3 DNA is kept, with 45 bases framed from the first base. CDR1 LNHDA and CDR2 SQIVND are derived from the germline V gene (reference sequence). Cut back by 6 bases and 7 bases, the V and J ends lie 19 bases apart. Library prep was done by PCR. This sample was sequenced with a NextSeq 500. Bulk TCR libraries were prepared as previously described, using TCR primers listed in Table S5. Purification of total RNA was performed with the Qiagen AllPrep DNA/RNA kit. Before analysis, reads from multiple sequencing runs of one library were combined. Concerning the study's data processing: Reads were retained only if the reads had an exact TCR constant sequence, and the retained reads were trimmed to 150 nt and grouped according to their 12-nt molecular barcodes. Reads in each barcode group were sub-clustered using a 15% Levenshtein threshold, and a quality-weighted consensus sequence was built for each RNA molecule. Non-functional sequences were discarded, and so were lower-count sequences lying one edit away from another sequence. On the basis of fitting two negative binomial distributions, barcode sub-clusters with fewer than 20% of the maximum read count were discarded. Clones were called with MiXCR by TCRdb after fastp trimmed the public reads at Q25, and only in-frame beta chains were retained. Identical CDR3 proteins give one entry, which carries the most common genes and DNA. Clone size and V and J calls follow TCRdb, not the original study. The sample includes nearly 650,000 distinct CDR3 sequences, with less than 30% observed a single time. The ten largest account for about 0.73% of the sample.

Libraries of naive CD8 T cells were built from anywhere between roughly 20,000 and 1,100,000 sorted cells, with 10%, 30% or 50% of the purified RNA used. Naive CD8 T cells, defined as CD8+CD4-CCR7+CD45RA+, were FACS-sorted into RLT Plus buffer on a BD FACSAria II. To test detection sensitivity, Jurkat RNA equivalent to more than 8 TCR copies was spiked into samples of roughly 19,000-1,000,000 naive CD8 T cells. CD8 T cells were enriched using RosetteSep CD8+ T Cell Enrichment Cocktail and Ficoll-Paque, and the enriched cells then underwent ACK red cell lysis. The origin of this receptor is a human donor in good health. Some libraries in this study had Jurkat cell RNA spiked in. The chain uses TRBV19 and TRBJ2-1, with no D gene named confidently. Sequencing used naive CD8+ T cells from blood, with Jurkat cell RNA spiked in. In light of the paper, this sample's cell subset or site label describes: FACS-sorted CD8+CD4-CCR7+CD45RA+ naive T cells. The CDR3 region: CASSIGTRATNEQFF. The DNA sequence is as follows: TGTGCCAGTAGCATCGGTACCCGAGCGACTAATGAGCAGTTCTTC.